This is a list of T cell receptor beta chains from one sample in a study of blood T cell repertoires in COVID-19. Measured with immunoSEQ multiplex PCR; TCRdb has only the in-frame clones, and not every one. The table has some 250,000 clones, roughly four fifths seen once. The sample taken for sequencing was peripheral blood. These TCRs come from a woman in her late teens or twenties with acute or convalescent COVID-19. Each CDR3 is given with its conserved first and last residue. D genes are given only for firm matches. Size values are once, few and many counts, or a class for expanded clones, and some rows have none.

j_gene | d_gene | abundance | v_gene | CDR3aa | CDR3nt
TRBJ2-2 | TRBD1 | . | TRBV7-2 | CASSLAGQGFTGELFF | TGTGCCAGCAGCTTAGCTGGACAGGGGTTTACCGGGGAGCTGTTTTTT
TRBJ2-7 | TRBD2 | . | TRBV2 | CASSELAGGPWGEQYF | TGTGCCAGCAGTGAACTAGCGGGAGGGCCGTGGGGGGAGCAGTACTTC
TRBJ2-2 | TRBD2 | . | TRBV7-2 | CASSPRLAGDGGELFF | TGTGCCAGCAGCCCGAGACTAGCGGGAGACGGCGGGGAGCTGTTTTTT
TRBJ1-3 | . | once | TRBV18 | CASSPDTYSGNTIYF | TGTGCCAGCTCACCTGACACGTACTCTGGAAACACCATATATTTT
TRBJ1-6 | . | . | TRBV4-3 | CASSQGTGSPLHF | TGCGCCAGCAGCCAAGGAACGGGTTCACCCCTCCACTTT
TRBJ2-7 | TRBD1 | . | TRBV6-2/TRBV6-3 | CASSYPTGIYEQYF | TGTGCCAGCAGTTACCCGACAGGGATCTACGAGCAGTACTTC
TRBJ1-6 | . | once | TRBV6-5 | CASSYQNSPLHF | TGTGCCAGCAGTTACCAAAATTCACCCCTCCACTTT
TRBJ1-2 | . | . | TRBV7-2 | CASSLPGTSGYTF | TGTGCCAGCAGCTTACCCGGGACATCGGGCTACACCTTC
TRBJ1-2 | . | . | TRBV7-2 | CASSSGANYGYTF | TGTGCCAGCAGCTCCGGGGCTAACTATGGCTACACCTTC
TRBJ2-1 | TRBD2 | . | TRBV7-9 | CASSLSGGRVNEQFF | TGTGCCAGCAGCTTATCCGGCGGGAGGGTCAATGAGCAGTTCTTC
TRBJ1-1 | . | . | TRBV30 | CAWGTRLRTEAFF | TGTGCCTGGGGTACCCGTCTACGGACTGAAGCTTTCTTT
TRBJ1-1 | TRBD1 | . | TRBV3-1/TRBV3-2 | CASSQDPSQGDTEAFF | TGTGCCAGCAGCCAAGACCCAAGCCAGGGGGACACTGAAGCTTTCTTT
TRBJ2-7 | . | . | TRBV9 | CASSVTSGSTYEQYF | TGTGCCAGCAGCGTTACCTCCGGGAGTACCTACGAGCAGTACTTC
TRBJ1-2 | . | . | TRBV27 | CASSFSWELGGYTF | TGTGCCAGCAGTTTTTCTTGGGAGCTAGGAGGCTACACCTTC
TRBJ2-5 | TRBD2 | . | TRBV28 | CASSRASGLETQYF | TGTGCCAGCAGTAGGGCTAGCGGTCTGGAGACCCAGTACTTC
TRBJ1-2 | TRBD1 | . | TRBV5-1 | CASSRQGADYGYTF | TGCGCCAGCAGCAGGCAGGGGGCGGACTATGGCTACACCTTC
TRBJ1-5 | . | . | TRBV6-5 | CASSKFYSSNQPQHF | TGTGCCAGCAGTAAATTTTATAGTAGCAATCAGCCCCAGCATTTT
TRBJ2-2 | TRBD2 | few | TRBV6-4 | CASSIAGGDTGELFF | TGTGCCAGCAGTATAGCGGGAGGGGACACCGGGGAGCTGTTTTTT
TRBJ1-3 | . | . | TRBV13 | CASSLGGTPASGNTIYF | TGTGCCAGCAGCTTAGGCGGGACACCAGCCTCTGGAAACACCATATATTTT
TRBJ2-2 | TRBD2 | . | TRBV14 | CASSVLGLAGVGELFF | TGTGCCAGCAGCGTTCTCGGACTAGCGGGAGTTGGGGAGCTGTTTTTT
TRBJ2-7 | . | . | TRBV10-3 | CAISESRGFSYEQYF | TGTGCCATCAGTGAGTCCAGGGGTTTTTCCTACGAGCAGTACTTC
TRBJ2-7 | . | . | TRBV28 | CASRTGSAYEQYF | TGTGCCAGCAGAACCGGGTCCGCCTACGAGCAGTACTTC
TRBJ1-1 | TRBD1 | . | TRBV24-1 | CATSDSGTAKNTEAFF | TGTGCCACCAGTGACTCCGGGACAGCAAAGAACACTGAAGCTTTCTTT
TRBJ1-3 | . | . | TRBV19 | CASSIDSYSGNTIYF | TGTGCCAGTAGTATCGACAGCTACTCTGGAAACACCATATATTTT
TRBJ2-7 | . | . | TRBV18 | CASSPAGWTDSSYEQYF | TGTGCCAGCTCACCCGCCGGCTGGACGGACAGCTCCTACGAGCAGTACTTC